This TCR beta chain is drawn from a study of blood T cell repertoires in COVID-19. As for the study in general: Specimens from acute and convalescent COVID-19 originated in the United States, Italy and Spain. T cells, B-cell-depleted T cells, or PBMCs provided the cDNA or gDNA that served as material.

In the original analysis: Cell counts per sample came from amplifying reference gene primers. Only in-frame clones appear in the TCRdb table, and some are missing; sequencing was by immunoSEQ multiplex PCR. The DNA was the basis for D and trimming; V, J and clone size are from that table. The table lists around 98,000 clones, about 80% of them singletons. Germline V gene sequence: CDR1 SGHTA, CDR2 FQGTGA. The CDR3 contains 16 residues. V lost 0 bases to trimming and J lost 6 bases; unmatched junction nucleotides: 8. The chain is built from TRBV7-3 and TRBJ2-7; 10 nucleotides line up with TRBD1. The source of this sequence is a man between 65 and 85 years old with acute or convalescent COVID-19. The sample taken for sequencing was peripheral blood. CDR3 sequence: CASSLTWWDRGTEQYF. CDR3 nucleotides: TGTGCCAGCAGCTTAACGTGGTGGGACAGGGGAACCGAGCAGTACTTC. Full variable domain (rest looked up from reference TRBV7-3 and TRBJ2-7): GAGVSQTPSNKVTEKGKYVELRCDPISGHTALYWYRQSLGQGPEFLIYFQGTGAADDSGLPNDRFFAVRPEGSVSTLKIQRTERGDSAVYLCASSLTWWDRGTEQYFGPGTRLTVT.